This is a list of T cell receptor beta chains from one sample in a study of identifying expanded T cells in peripheral blood. Method: immunoSEQ multiplex PCR; TCRdb's copy keeps in-frame clones and lacks some. The sample lists about 130,000 clones, 70% to 90% occurring once. The sample taken for sequencing was blood. The receptors here all came from a person between 18 and 75 years old in good health. The CDR3 runs from the conserved cysteine through the conserved F or W. A D gene is named only where the DNA matches it firmly. The listing skips clone size in some rows; elsewhere it reads once, few, many or a size class.

CDR3nt: TGTGCCAGCAAGGGTCTAGCGGGGGGCGAAGAGACCCAGTACTTC
CDR3aa: CASKGLAGGEETQYF
v_gene: TRBV2
len: 15
d_gene: TRBD2
abundance: -
j_gene: TRBJ2-5

CDR3nt: TGTGCCAGCAGCTTATTGGCAGGCACCGGGGAGCTGTTTTTT
CDR3aa: CASSLLAGTGELFF
v_gene: TRBV7-2
len: 14
d_gene: -
abundance: few
j_gene: TRBJ2-2

CDR3nt: TGTGCCAGCACCCTCTGGCCGGGGCGCGATCAGCCCCAGCATTTT
CDR3aa: CASTLWPGRDQPQHF
v_gene: TRBV28
len: 15
d_gene: -
abundance: once
j_gene: TRBJ1-5

CDR3nt: TGTGCCGGCAGTCAAACGAGCGGGTCCTTAGCCTACGAGCAGTACTTC
CDR3aa: CAGSQTSGSLAYEQYF
v_gene: TRBV6-6
len: 16
d_gene: -
abundance: -
j_gene: TRBJ2-7

CDR3nt: TGTGCCAGCAGGAAGGAAGGGCGGACTGAAGCTTTCTTT
CDR3aa: CASRKEGRTEAFF
v_gene: TRBV6-5
len: 13
d_gene: -
abundance: -
j_gene: TRBJ1-1

CDR3nt: TGTGCCAGCAGCTTTGGGCCCGACACTGAAGCTTTCTTT
CDR3aa: CASSFGPDTEAFF
v_gene: TRBV9
len: 13
d_gene: -
abundance: once
j_gene: TRBJ1-1

CDR3nt: TGTGCCAGCAGCCTTAGCGGGTCCTCCTACGAGCAGTACTTC
CDR3aa: CASSLSGSSYEQYF
v_gene: TRBV5-4
len: 14
d_gene: TRBD2
abundance: -
j_gene: TRBJ2-7

CDR3nt: TGTGCCAGCAGCCCTGGCCCCGGGCCTGAAGCTTTCTTT
CDR3aa: CASSPGPGPEAFF
v_gene: TRBV14
len: 13
d_gene: -
abundance: -
j_gene: TRBJ1-1

CDR3nt: TGTGCCACCAGTCCAACCGGGACGCCTTACAATGAGCAGTTCTTC
CDR3aa: CATSPTGTPYNEQFF
v_gene: TRBV15
len: 15
d_gene: -
abundance: -
j_gene: TRBJ2-1

CDR3nt: TGTGCCAGCAGTTTAAGGTCGAATATGTTCGGGGAGCTGTTTTTT
CDR3aa: CASSLRSNMFGELFF
v_gene: TRBV28
len: 15
d_gene: -
abundance: -
j_gene: TRBJ2-2

CDR3nt: TGTGCCAGCAGCCCGACTACCGGGGAGCTGTTTTTT
CDR3aa: CASSPTTGELFF
v_gene: TRBV11-2
len: 12
d_gene: -
abundance: once
j_gene: TRBJ2-2

CDR3nt: TGTGCCAGCAATGGGGGCTATGGCTACACCTTC
CDR3aa: CASNGGYGYTF
v_gene: TRBV28
len: 11
d_gene: -
abundance: -
j_gene: TRBJ1-2

CDR3nt: TGCGCCAGCAGCTTGGCAGGCTTTCGGGGGGCTTTCTTT
CDR3aa: CASSLAGFRGAFF
v_gene: TRBV5-1
len: 13
d_gene: -
abundance: -
j_gene: TRBJ1-1

CDR3nt: TGTGCCAGCAGTGAACGGCTAGTCTCCTACGAGCAGTACTTC
CDR3aa: CASSERLVSYEQYF
v_gene: TRBV6-1
len: 14
d_gene: -
abundance: -
j_gene: TRBJ2-7

CDR3nt: TGTGCCTGGAGTGGCGGACTAGCGGGGGGCGAAAAAAAAACCTACAATGAGCAGTTCTTC
CDR3aa: CAWSGGLAGGEKKTYNEQFF
v_gene: TRBV30
len: 20
d_gene: TRBD2
abundance: -
j_gene: TRBJ2-1

CDR3nt: TGTGCCAGCAGTGAGAGAAGGACAGGCACTGAAGCTTTCTTT
CDR3aa: CASSERRTGTEAFF
v_gene: TRBV2
len: 14
d_gene: TRBD1
abundance: -
j_gene: TRBJ1-1

CDR3nt: TGCGCCAGCAGCTTACTGACCAGGGGCAGGGAGACCCAGTACTTC
CDR3aa: CASSLLTRGRETQYF
v_gene: TRBV5-1
len: 15
d_gene: -
abundance: -
j_gene: TRBJ2-5

CDR3nt: TGTGCCAGCAGCTTCCGGACAGGAGGAGAGACCCAGTACTTC
CDR3aa: CASSFRTGGETQYF
v_gene: TRBV7-9
len: 14
d_gene: TRBD1
abundance: -
j_gene: TRBJ2-5

CDR3nt: TGCAGCGTTGTTGGCCAGAACACTGAAGCTTTCTTT
CDR3aa: CSVVGQNTEAFF
v_gene: TRBV29-1
len: 12
d_gene: -
abundance: -
j_gene: TRBJ1-1

CDR3nt: TGTGCCAGCAGCTTGTACAGGGGTACAGATACGCAGTATTTT
CDR3aa: CASSLYRGTDTQYF
v_gene: TRBV5-8
len: 14
d_gene: TRBD1
abundance: -
j_gene: TRBJ2-3

CDR3nt: TGTGCCGGCAGAGGGACAGGGGGCAGCGAGCAGTTCTTC
CDR3aa: CAGRGTGGSEQFF
v_gene: TRBV27
len: 13
d_gene: TRBD1
abundance: -
j_gene: TRBJ2-1

CDR3nt: TGTGCCTGTCCTCCCTATGGGGGAAATGAAAAACTGTTTTTT
CDR3aa: CACPPYGGNEKLFF
v_gene: TRBV30
len: 14
d_gene: -
abundance: once
j_gene: TRBJ1-4

CDR3nt: TGTGCCAGCAGCTTAGTCGACAGGGTCGAGCAGTTCTTC
CDR3aa: CASSLVDRVEQFF
v_gene: TRBV7-9
len: 13
d_gene: TRBD1
abundance: -
j_gene: TRBJ2-1

CDR3nt: TGTGCCAGTAGTATTCCCGAGGGAGGAAGCAATCAGCCCCAGCATTTT
CDR3aa: CASSIPEGGSNQPQHF
v_gene: TRBV19
len: 16
d_gene: -
abundance: -
j_gene: TRBJ1-5

CDR3nt: TGTGCCAGCAGCCCCTCCGGCGGGGGATCAGATACGCAGTATTTT
CDR3aa: CASSPSGGGSDTQYF
v_gene: TRBV7-3
len: 15
d_gene: TRBD2
abundance: -
j_gene: TRBJ2-3

CDR3nt: TGTGCCAGCAGCTTGTTGGGAAACACCATATATTTT
CDR3aa: CASSLLGNTIYF
v_gene: TRBV5-5
len: 12
d_gene: -
abundance: -
j_gene: TRBJ1-3

CDR3nt: TGCAGCGTTGAGGGGCCTCCGGGGGGCTACACCTTC
CDR3aa: CSVEGPPGGYTF
v_gene: TRBV29-1
len: 12
d_gene: -
abundance: -
j_gene: TRBJ1-2

CDR3nt: TGTGCCAGCAGCCAAGTAGATCTAACTAATGGCTACACCTTC
CDR3aa: CASSQVDLTNGYTF
v_gene: TRBV14
len: 14
d_gene: -
abundance: -
j_gene: TRBJ1-2

CDR3nt: TGTGCCAGCAGCGTGCTAGGCGGGGGGCTGGAGTATGGCTACACCTTC
CDR3aa: CASSVLGGGLEYGYTF
v_gene: TRBV6-6
len: 16
d_gene: -
abundance: once
j_gene: TRBJ1-2